Presented here are 23 T cell receptor beta chains from one specimen sequenced in a study of blood T cell repertoires in COVID-19. TCRdb keeps only in-frame clones here, not all; method: immunoSEQ multiplex PCR. The sample includes roughly 150,000 clones, roughly 85% of them seen just once. Material for sequencing was PBMCs or T cells enriched from blood (not recorded which). These receptors were obtained from a woman aged 70-85 years in a cohort exposed to, infected with or recovered from COVID-19 (not recorded which).

The chain recombines TRBV9 with TRBJ2-7, with 8 bases that match TRBD2. CDR3 length equals 16 residues. Germline V gene sequence: CDR1 SGDLS, CDR2 YYNGEE. Trimming cost V 0 bases and J 0 bases; bases outside gene matches: 5. The CDR3 loop reads CASSVGSGSYSYEQYF. In DNA, the CDR3 is TGTGCCAGCAGCGTAGGAAGCGGGAGTTACTCCTACGAGCAGTACTTC.

The chain couples TRBV19 to TRBJ2-7; 8 positions agree with TRBD1. CDR1 LNHDA and CDR2 SQIVND come from the germline V gene (reference sequence). The CDR3 is made up of 15 amino acids. V lost 2 bases and J lost 3; bases outside the gene matches: 6. The CDR3 is CASSIRPGGGYEQYF. The CDR3 DNA reads as TGTGCCAGTAGTATAAGGCCAGGGGGCGGCTACGAGCAGTACTTC.

The chain employs TRBV11-1 and TRBJ2-2; D is possibly TRBD2 (5 bases). CDR1 and CDR2 (germline): SGHAT, FQDESV (reference sequence). This CDR3 spans 13 amino acids. Between the trimmed V and J ends, which lost 3 bases and 7 bases, there was a span of 9 bases. Written as DNA, the CDR3 is TGTGCCAGCAGCTTTCGGGGAAGCGGGGAGCTGTTTTTT. It is translated as CASSFRGSGELFF.

This clone has just a few counts. This chain uses TRBV7-8 with TRBJ2-7, with 10 bases matching TRBD2. This CDR3 region has 21 residues. Trimming removed 5 bases from V and 0 bases from J; junction bases left unmatched: 22. The germline V gene has CDR1 SGHVS and CDR2 FQNEAQ. CDR3 sequence: CASSPEYPGLAPNTYSYEQYF. CDR3 in DNA: TGTGCCAGCAGCCCCGAATATCCGGGACTAGCGCCCAATACCTACTCCTACGAGCAGTACTTC.

The V and J genes are TRBV3-1 (or the pseudogene TRBV3-2) and TRBJ2-1; no reliable D call. The germline gives CDR1 LGHDT, CDR2 YNNKEL (reference sequence). CDR3 size: 13 residues. The germline V and J ends were trimmed by 0 bases and 6 bases, with 6 bases remaining between them. The CDR3 coding sequence is TGTGCCAGCAGCCAAGATAGCAGCAATGAGCAGTTCTTC. Translating it yields CASSQDSSNEQFF.

The CDR3 is CSASQPVYPYEQYF. CDR3 nucleotide sequence: TGCAGTGCTAGTCAACCGGTATATCCCTACGAGCAGTACTTC. The V call is TRBV20-1, the J call TRBJ2-7; unclear D gene. There are 14 residues in the CDR3. Germline CDR1 DFQATT, CDR2 SNEGSKA (reference sequence). The ends were cut back, 3 bases at V and 2 bases at J, with 14 bases in the middle.

This clone appeared a few times. The CDR3 nucleotides are TGTGCCAGCACCACCGGGACTAGCGGGACCTACGAGCAGTACTTC. This codes for CASTTGTSGTYEQYF. The rearrangement joins TRBV6-5 to TRBJ2-7; TRBD2 agrees at 13 bases. Germline CDR1 is MNHEY and CDR2 is SVGAGI. CDR3 length: 15 residues. V trimming: 7 bases; J trimming: 2 bases; junction bases outside the gene matches: 5.

CDR3 region: CASSARAGELFF. Here the CDR3 DNA reads TGTGCCAGCAGCGCCCGAGCTGGGGAGCTGTTTTTT. The chain recombines TRBV5-4 with TRBJ2-2, with D hard to call. The CDR3 is made up of 12 amino acids. V was clipped by 4 bases and J by 8 bases, with 9 bases between them. Germline V gene data show CDR1 as SGHNT and CDR2 as YYREEE (reference sequence).

The chain couples TRBV6-5 to TRBJ2-7, with TRBD2 as a possible D gene (5 bases). CDR3 size: 14 residues. Germline V gene lookup returns CDR1 MNHEY and CDR2 SVGAGI. V lost 5 bases and J 0 bases, leaving 11 bases between the germline ends. The CDR3 sequence: CASSRELVSYEQYF. The DNA for the CDR3 is TGTGCCAGCAGTCGCGAACTAGTCTCCTACGAGCAGTACTTC.

J is TRBJ1-5 and V is TRBV19; 8 bases are a match to TRBD1. The CDR3 covers 15 residues. Germline assignment: CDR1 LNHDA and CDR2 SQIVND (reference sequence). J lost 5 bases, V lost 10 bases, and 13 bases had no gene match. CDR3 protein: CATQPRGRSDQPQHF. Written as DNA, the CDR3 is TGTGCCACCCAGCCCAGGGGGCGATCGGATCAGCCCCAGCATTTT.

The chain links TRBV19 to TRBJ1-2; 10 bases agree with TRBD1. The CDR3 covers 13 residues. Looked up from germline, CDR1 is LNHDA and CDR2 is SQIVND (reference sequence). Trimming took 7 bases from V and 5 from J; bases not matched to a gene: 4. The CDR3 here is CASTLGQGYGYTF. DNA of the CDR3: TGTGCCAGTACCTTGGGACAGGGGTATGGCTACACCTTC.

This sequence joins TRBV3-1 (or the pseudogene TRBV3-2) and TRBJ2-7, with D possibly being TRBD2 (6 bases). The CDR3 sequence is 14 residues long. Trimming pared 2 bases from V and 5 bases from J, leaving 13 bases between. In germline, CDR1 is LGHDT, CDR2 YNNKEL (reference sequence). The CDR3 region is CASSQFGGNHEQYF. DNA for the CDR3: TGTGCCAGCAGCCAATTTGGCGGGAATCACGAGCAGTACTTC.

The genes are TRBV7-9 and TRBJ2-2; D perhaps matches TRBD2 (6 bases). Trimming took 3 bases from V and 7 from J, leaving 27 bases between them. Per germline, CDR1 SEHNR and CDR2 FQNEAQ (reference sequence). The CDR3 spans 19 residues. For the CDR3, the DNA is TGTGCCAGCAGCTTCGAGACTCGGCCGAGGCTAGCGCGGTTCGGGGAGCTGTTTTTT. Its protein is CASSFETRPRLARFGELFF.

V and J are TRBV19 and TRBJ1-3, with TRBD1 matching over 8 bases. V was pared by 4 bases and J by 3 bases, with 5 bases of the junction left unmatched. Per the germline V gene, CDR1 is LNHDA and CDR2 is SQIVND (reference sequence). This CDR3 contains 15 residues. The CDR3 protein is CASSTWTGSGNTIYF. In DNA, the CDR3 is TGTGCCAGTAGTACATGGACAGGGAGTGGAAACACCATATATTTT.

The chain couples TRBV10-3 to TRBJ2-1, with 14 bases matching TRBD2. Germline V gene data show CDR1 as ENHRY and CDR2 as SYGVKD. Trimming at V came to 4 bases and at J to 8 bases, leaving 4 bases not matched to a gene. The CDR3 totals 15 residues. CDR3 nucleotides: TGTGCCATCAGTGGGGGACTAGCGGGAGTGGATGAGCAGTTCTTC. As protein: CAISGGLAGVDEQFF.

This clone was detected only a few times. The rearrangement uses TRBV19 and TRBJ1-2; TRBD1 is a possible D gene (5 bases). The CDR3 spans 14 residues. The V gene's germline CDR1 is LNHDA and CDR2 SQIVND (reference sequence). V lost 6 bases and J lost 4, with 15 bases in between. The CDR3 spells CASSPPPGLYGYTF. The DNA for the CDR3 is TGTGCCAGTAGCCCCCCTCCAGGGCTCTATGGCTACACCTTC. Variable domain in full (rest from reference TRBV19 and TRBJ1-2): DGGITQSPKYLFRKEGQNVTLSCEQNLNHDAMYWYRQDPGQGLRLIYYSQIVNDFQKGDIAEGYSVSREKKESFPLTVTSAQKNPTAFYLCASSPPPGLYGYTFGSGTRLTVV.

The genes are TRBV11-3 and TRBJ2-7; TRBD2 matches at 8 bases. V lost 4 bases to trimming and J lost 2 bases; unmatched junction nucleotides: 13. Germline assignment: CDR1 SGHNT and CDR2 YENEEA. This CDR3 comprises 17 residues. The CDR3 coding sequence is TGTGCCAGCAGCTCCCCGGGGGGGACTTTCCGACCCTACGAGCAGTACTTC. Protein sequence: CASSSPGGTFRPYEQYF.

The chain employs TRBV5-1 and TRBJ1-5; maybe TRBD1 (6 bases). The CDR3 runs 15 residues. V was trimmed by 4 bases and J by 0 bases, leaving 11 bases between them. Per germline, CDR1 SGHRS and CDR2 YFSETQ. CDR3 DNA sequence: TGCGCCAGCAGCCAAGGGGGAAATAGCAATCAGCCCCAGCATTTT. Encoded protein: CASSQGGNSNQPQHF.

V and J are TRBV24-1 and TRBJ2-3, with TRBD1 as a possible D gene (6 bases). Looked up from germline, CDR1 is KGHDR and CDR2 is SFDVKD. This CDR3 contains 15 residues. With 8 bases removed from V and 5 bases from J, the gap between germline ends came to 19 bases. CDR3: CATMDSSSSVDTQYF. CDR3 bases: TGTGCCACCATGGACAGCTCATCGTCGGTAGATACGCAGTATTTT.

V gene TRBV15 combines with J gene TRBJ2-6, with TRBD1 identical over 9 bases. The germline V gene has CDR1 LNHNV and CDR2 YYDKDF (reference sequence). The V segment lost 1 base and the J segment 2 bases; nucleotides outside the gene matches: 9. CDR3 length equals 19 residues. CDR3 loop: CATSRGYRGRFTGANVLTF. In nucleotides, the CDR3 is TGTGCCACCAGCAGAGGGTACAGGGGGCGGTTTACTGGGGCCAACGTCCTGACTTTC. The full variable domain, with the rest looked up from reference TRBV15 and TRBJ2-6, is DAMVIQNPRYQVTQFGKPVTLSCSQTLNHNVMYWYQQKSSQAPKLLFHYYDKDFNNEADTPDNFQSRRPNTSFCFLDIRSPGLGDTAMYLCATSRGYRGRFTGANVLTFGAGSRLTVL.

The V and J genes are TRBV28 and TRBJ2-2, with 10 bases matching TRBD2. The CDR3 sequence is 15 residues long. V shed 0 bases, J shed 6 bases, and the junction held 1 base outside the gene matches. CDR1 and CDR2 (germline): MDHEN, SYDVKM. The CDR3 DNA sequence: TGTGCCAGCAGTTTATGGGGGACTAGCGCCGGGGAGCTGTTTTTT. It specifies CASSLWGTSAGELFF.

The chain joins TRBV6-2 or TRBV6-3 to TRBJ2-7; TRBD1 matches 9 bases. The trim removed 0 bases at V and 1 base at J, leaving 4 bases unmatched. CDR1 is MNHEY and CDR2 is SVGEGT in the germline V gene. This CDR3 has 16 residues. CDR3 in DNA: TGTGCCAGCAGTTACTCGACGACAGGGGGATCCTACGAGCAGTACTTC. Amino acids: CASSYSTTGGSYEQYF.

The rearrangement joins TRBV7-9 to TRBJ2-3; no clear D. The germline CDR1 and CDR2 sequences are SEHNR and FQNEAQ (reference sequence). The V end was cut by 7 bases, the J end by 4 bases, with 15 bases between. The CDR3 consists of 14 residues. The CDR3 nucleotides read TGTGCCAGCAAGGAGACGGGTAGTTCAGATACGCAGTATTTT. Translation: CASKETGSSDTQYF.